A single sample is the source of the 24 T cell receptor beta chains below, sequenced in a study of blood T cell repertoires in COVID-19. Data came from immunoSEQ multiplex PCR; TCRdb stores just in-frame clones and leaves some out. The sample lists under 250,000 clones, approximately 84% occurring once. The specimen sequenced was peripheral blood. These receptors came from a woman in her sixties or seventies with acute or convalescent COVID-19.

The chain is built from TRBV20-1 and TRBJ2-7; TRBD1 matches 8 bases. Germline V CDR1 and CDR2: DFQATT, SNEGSKA (reference sequence). V was pared by 5 bases and J by 0 bases, with 6 bases of the junction left unmatched. There are 14 residues in the CDR3. The CDR3 nucleotides are TGCAGTGCTCGTGGACAGGGCCTCTCCTACGAGCAGTACTTC. Translated, it gives CSARGQGLSYEQYF.

This chain connects TRBV12-3 or TRBV12-4 to TRBJ1-1; tentatively, D is TRBD1 (6 bases). This CDR3 has 13 residues. With 2 bases removed from V and 3 bases from J, the gap between germline ends came to 7 bases. Here the CDR3 DNA reads TGTGCCAGCAGTTTAAACAGGGACACTGAAGCTTTCTTT. Protein sequence: CASSLNRDTEAFF.

V and J are TRBV18 and TRBJ1-6, with D uncertain. The V end was cut by 4 bases, the J end by 7 bases, with 11 bases between. Per the germline V gene, CDR1 is KGHSH and CDR2 is LQKENI. The CDR3 is 14 amino acids. The CDR3 nucleotides are TGTGCCAGCTCACTAACGGCAGGAAATTCACCCCTCCACTTT. Protein: CASSLTAGNSPLHF.

This chain links TRBV28 with TRBJ1-1; no definite D call. The CDR3 runs to 11 residues. Germline V gene lookup returns CDR1 MDHEN and CDR2 SYDVKM. Trimming stripped 2 bases from V and 11 bases from J, with 9 bases between. The CDR3 DNA is TGTGCCAGCAGTTTAAATTCCGCGGCTTTCTTT. Amino acids: CASSLNSAAFF.

The chain combines TRBV4-2 with TRBJ1-1; no clear D gene. Trimming shortened V by 0 bases and J by 6 bases, and 5 bases separated the two germline ends. This CDR3 has 12 amino acids. Looked up from germline, CDR1 is LGHNA and CDR2 is YNFKEQ. DNA of the CDR3: TGTGCCAGCAGCCAAGATCTCGCTGAAGCTTTCTTT. This encodes CASSQDLAEAFF.

The gene calls are TRBV2 and TRBJ1-2, with 9 bases fitting TRBD1. The CDR3 sequence is 15 residues long. Germline loops: CDR1 SNHLY, CDR2 FYNNEI. J lost 2 bases, V lost 3 bases, and 4 bases had no gene match. CDR3 protein: CASSEPGQGNYGYTF. CDR3 in DNA: TGTGCCAGCAGTGAGCCGGGACAGGGAAACTATGGCTACACCTTC.

Concerning this clone itself: The sample contains more than one DNA sequence encoding this CDR3. V and J are TRBV7-2 and TRBJ1-5, with D possibly being TRBD1 (5 bases). Germline V gene data show CDR1 as SGHTA and CDR2 as FQGNSA. The CDR3 spans 13 residues. V was shortened by 1 base and J by 4 bases, with 5 bases between the two germline ends. The CDR3 DNA follows: TGTGCCAGCAGCTTAGGACAGAATCAGCCCCAGCATTTT. Translated: CASSLGQNQPQHF. Filled out from reference TRBV7-2 and TRBJ1-5, the complete variable domain reads GAGVSQSPSNKVTEKGKDVELRCDPISGHTALYWYRQSLGQGLEFLIYFQGNSAPDKSGLPSDRFSAERTGGSVSTLTIQRTQQEDSAVYLCASSLGQNQPQHFGDGTRLSIL.

The chain couples TRBV6-5 to TRBJ2-3, with 8 bases aligning to TRBD2. V shed 10 bases, J shed 3 bases, and the junction held 9 bases outside the gene matches. From germline, CDR1 is MNHEY and CDR2 SVGAGI. The CDR3 extends over 14 amino acids. The CDR3 coding sequence is TGTGCCACAATACTCGGGGGGGTGACAGATACGCAGTATTTT. Its translation is CATILGGVTDTQYF.

CDR3 sequence reads: CASSRTGALNQPQHF. The CDR3 coding sequence is TGTGCCAGCAGTCGGACAGGGGCCTTAAATCAGCCCCAGCATTTT. The gene calls are TRBV2 and TRBJ1-5, with 9 positions matching TRBD1. Germline CDR1 reads SNHLY; CDR2 reads FYNNEI. The V gene end was trimmed by 5 bases and the J gene end by 4 bases; junction bases not matched to a gene: 6. This CDR3 is 15 amino acids long.

The gene calls are TRBV2 and TRBJ1-5; D may be TRBD1 (5 bases). The CDR3 covers 13 residues. Germline V CDR1 and CDR2: SNHLY, FYNNEI. V was shortened by 7 bases and J by 6 bases, with 13 bases between the two germline ends. CDR3 amino acids: CASKGEGSQPQHF. For the CDR3, the DNA is TGTGCCAGCAAAGGGGAGGGTAGTCAGCCCCAGCATTTT.

The chain links TRBV4-1 to TRBJ2-5, with unresolved D. From germline, CDR1 is MGHRA and CDR2 YSYEKL. The germline V and J ends were trimmed by 3 bases and 5 bases, with 13 bases remaining between them. This CDR3 comprises 14 residues. The CDR3 is CASSHNYRSETQYF. CDR3 sequence (DNA): TGCGCCAGCAGCCACAACTATAGGTCCGAGACCCAGTACTTC.

CDR3: CASSSVPYSGNTIYF. CDR3 nucleotides: TGTGCCAGCAGCTCCGTTCCGTACTCTGGAAACACCATATATTTT. The rearrangement uses TRBV6-6 and TRBJ1-3; no clear D. CDR1 is MNHNY, CDR2 SVGAGI, per germline (reference sequence). V gave up 6 bases and J gave up 0 bases, with 12 bases separating them. CDR3 length: 15 residues.

The chain couples TRBV13 to TRBJ1-1; D is perhaps TRBD1 (5 bases). V gave up 6 bases and J gave up 1 base, with 12 bases separating them. Germline assignment: CDR1 PRHDT and CDR2 FYEKMQ (reference sequence). CDR3 size: 14 residues. This CDR3 is CASRTAGTNTEAFF. The CDR3 DNA follows: TGTGCCAGCAGGACCGCGGGGACGAACACTGAAGCTTTCTTT. Based on the CDR3 plus reference TRBV13 and TRBJ1-1, the full variable domain is AAGVIQSPRHLIKEKRETATLKCYPIPRHDTVYWYQQGPGQDPQFLISFYEKMQSDKGSIPDRFSAQQFSDYHSELNMSSLELGDSALYFCASRTAGTNTEAFFGQGTRLTVV.

This chain joins TRBV27 and TRBJ1-2, with 9 nucleotides matching TRBD1. The germline gives CDR1 MNHEY, CDR2 SMNVEV (reference sequence). CDR3 length: 16 amino acids. Trimming removed 0 bases from V and 5 bases from J; junction bases left unmatched: 7. The CDR3 reads CASSLSWTGDFYGYTF. CDR3 nucleotide sequence: TGTGCCAGCAGTTTATCATGGACAGGGGATTTTTATGGCTACACCTTC.

This sequence joins TRBV28 and TRBJ2-7; a weak D match, TRBD2 (6 bases). Germline V lookup: CDR1 MDHEN, CDR2 SYDVKM. The CDR3 sequence is 15 residues long. Trimming left V 5 bases short and J 4 bases short, with 18 bases between. Here the CDR3 DNA reads TGTGCCAGCAGTCCCGGGGGAGCGGGCCTATACGAGCAGTACTTC. Translation gives CASSPGGAGLYEQYF.

The genes are TRBV25-1 and TRBJ1-1; 10 nucleotides agree with TRBD1. This CDR3 is built from 16 residues. Germline V gives CDR1 MGHDK, CDR2 SYGVNS. Trimming took 3 bases from V and 3 from J; bases not matched to a gene: 7. CDR3 sequence (DNA): TGTGCCAGCAGTGACCTTGTGGGGACAGGGGACACTGAAGCTTTCTTT. This sequence encodes CASSDLVGTGDTEAFF.

J is TRBJ1-1 and V is TRBV5-4, with TRBD1 identical over 8 bases. The CDR3 is 15 residues long. CDR1 and CDR2 from the germline V gene are SGHNT and YYREEE (reference sequence). The junction had 11 bases not matched to a gene; V was cut back by 4 bases and J by 6 bases. The CDR3 spells CASSQGGQGGSEAFF. CDR3 nucleotides: TGTGCCAGCAGCCAGGGTGGACAGGGTGGTTCTGAAGCTTTCTTT.

The chain combines TRBV18 with TRBJ1-2; 7 nucleotides match TRBD1. The CDR3 contains 15 residues. Germline V gene data show CDR1 as KGHSH and CDR2 as LQKENI. V trimming: 3 bases; J trimming: 6 bases; junction bases outside the gene matches: 10. This chain's CDR3 is CASSPDSPGQNGYTF. The CDR3 bases are TGTGCCAGCTCACCGGACTCTCCGGGACAGAATGGCTACACCTTC.

The chain recombines TRBV30 with TRBJ2-3; tentatively, D is TRBD1 (6 bases). Germline lookup yields CDR1 GTSNPN and CDR2 SVGIG (reference sequence). Trimming removed 5 bases at V and 5 bases at J, with 20 bases between. This CDR3 spans 15 amino acids. The CDR3 region is CAWDRGGQGIDTQYF. CDR3 sequence (DNA): TGTGCCTGGGATCGAGGTGGTCAGGGGATAGATACGCAGTATTTT.

This clone has only one observation. The chain has TRBV11-2 and TRBJ1-6; 7 positions agree with TRBD1. CDR1 SGHAT and CDR2 FQNNGV come from the germline V gene. This CDR3 contains 16 residues. The V segment lost 4 bases and the J segment 4 bases; nucleotides outside the gene matches: 7. CDR3 nucleotide sequence: TGTGCCAGCAGCTCCACAATGACAGGGTATAATTCACCCCTCCACTTT. Protein product: CASSSTMTGYNSPLHF.

The rearrangement uses TRBV9 and TRBJ2-3; D is undetermined. The germline V gene encodes CDR1 SGDLS and CDR2 YYNGEE. The CDR3 length is 13 residues. Deletions cut 4 bases from V and 6 bases from J, with 12 bases between. The CDR3, as DNA: TGTGCCAGCAGCCCACTTCATATGGATACGCAGTATTTT. Its translation: CASSPLHMDTQYF.

This chain links TRBV27 with TRBJ1-4; D unresolved. V shed 4 bases and J shed 4 bases, with 10 bases lying between them. CDR1 is MNHEY and CDR2 is SMNVEV in the germline V gene (reference sequence). The CDR3 is 14 amino acids. CDR3 residues: CASSSAGFNEKLFF. CDR3 nucleotides: TGTGCCAGCAGTTCTGCAGGCTTTAATGAAAAACTGTTTTTT.

This clone came up once. V usage is TRBV4-2 and J usage is TRBJ1-3; TRBD1 might be the D (5 bases). Germline values: CDR1 LGHNA, CDR2 YNFKEQ. There are 15 residues in the CDR3. Trimming shortened V by 2 bases and J by 4 bases, and 12 bases separated the two germline ends. CDR3 DNA: TGTGCCAGCAGCCAACCCGGGACTAGGGGAAACACCATATATTTT. This codes for CASSQPGTRGNTIYF.

This clone was observed once. The V call is TRBV9, the J call TRBJ2-5; D unresolved. Trimming cost V 0 bases and J 2 bases, with 11 bases left between them. The length of the CDR3 is 15 residues. Germline CDR1 reads SGDLS; CDR2 reads YYNGEE. Here the CDR3 reads CASSVAYSSQETQYF. The CDR3 DNA is TGTGCCAGCAGCGTAGCGTACAGTTCACAAGAGACCCAGTACTTC.